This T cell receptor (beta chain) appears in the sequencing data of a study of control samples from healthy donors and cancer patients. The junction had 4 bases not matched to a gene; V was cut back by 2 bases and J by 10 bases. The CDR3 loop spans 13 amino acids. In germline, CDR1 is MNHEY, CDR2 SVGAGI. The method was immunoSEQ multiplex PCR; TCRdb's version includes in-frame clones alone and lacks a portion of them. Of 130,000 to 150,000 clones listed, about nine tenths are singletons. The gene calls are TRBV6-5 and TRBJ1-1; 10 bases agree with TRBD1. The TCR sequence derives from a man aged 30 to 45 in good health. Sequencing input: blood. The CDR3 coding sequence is TGTGCCAGCAGTTACGCCGGGACAGGGGCAGCTTTCTTT. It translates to CASSYAGTGAAFF.